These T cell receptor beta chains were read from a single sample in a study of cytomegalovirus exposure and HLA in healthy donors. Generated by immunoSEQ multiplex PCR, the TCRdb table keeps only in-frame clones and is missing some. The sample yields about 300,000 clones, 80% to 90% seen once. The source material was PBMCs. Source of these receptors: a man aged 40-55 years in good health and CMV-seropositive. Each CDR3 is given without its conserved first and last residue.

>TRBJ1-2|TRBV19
ASSITQGDGYT
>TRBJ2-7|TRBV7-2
ASSVRTGVPYEQY
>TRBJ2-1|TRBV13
ASSLYRDLQHNEQF
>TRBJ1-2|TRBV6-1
ASSEGTGAAGYT
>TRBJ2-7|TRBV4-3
ASSQGSPSDYEQY
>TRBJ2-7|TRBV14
ASSPGHLVKQY
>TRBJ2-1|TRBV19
ASSMPRVGFIEQF
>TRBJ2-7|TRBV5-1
ASSLGQGLYEQY
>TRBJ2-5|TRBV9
ASSVGQGGETQY
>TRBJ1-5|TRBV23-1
ASKASSNQPQH
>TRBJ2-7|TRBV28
ASWGQSNYEQY
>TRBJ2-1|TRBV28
ASSDGFSRTWTF
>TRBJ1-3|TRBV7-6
ASSSPTAGSPGNTIY
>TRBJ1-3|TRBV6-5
ASSYLLTPGNTIY
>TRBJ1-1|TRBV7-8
ASSLGDRWRNTEAF
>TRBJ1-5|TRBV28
ASSVYRGGNQPQH
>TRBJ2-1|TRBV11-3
ASSLGGSGYNEQF
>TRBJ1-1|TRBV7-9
ASSPPGNTEAF
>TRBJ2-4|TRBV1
TRPVAATAKNIQY
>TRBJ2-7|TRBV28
ASSLLGGSAYEQY
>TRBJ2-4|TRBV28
ASSLRGPKNIQY
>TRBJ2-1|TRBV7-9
ASLLGAYNEQF
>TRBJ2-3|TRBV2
ASSGTGTSTDTQY
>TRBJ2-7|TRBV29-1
SVEGTGGPYEQY
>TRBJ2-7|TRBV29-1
SVEDPDRGDYEQY
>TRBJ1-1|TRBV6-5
ASSYFRGAEAF
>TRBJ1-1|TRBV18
ASSPRRDRETEAF
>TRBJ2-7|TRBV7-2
ASSASTDLSPYEQY